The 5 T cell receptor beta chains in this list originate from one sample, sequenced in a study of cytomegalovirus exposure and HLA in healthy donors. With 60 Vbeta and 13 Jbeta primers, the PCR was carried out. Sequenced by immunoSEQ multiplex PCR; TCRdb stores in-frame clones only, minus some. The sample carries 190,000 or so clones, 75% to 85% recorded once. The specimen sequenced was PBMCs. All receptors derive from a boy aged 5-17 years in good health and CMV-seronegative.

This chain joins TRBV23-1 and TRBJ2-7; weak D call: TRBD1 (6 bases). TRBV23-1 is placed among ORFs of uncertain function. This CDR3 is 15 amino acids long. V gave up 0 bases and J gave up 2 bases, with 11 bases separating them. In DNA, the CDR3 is TGCGCCAGCAGTCAATCTTCCACAGGGACCTACGAGCAGTACTTC. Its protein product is CASSQSSTGTYEQYF.

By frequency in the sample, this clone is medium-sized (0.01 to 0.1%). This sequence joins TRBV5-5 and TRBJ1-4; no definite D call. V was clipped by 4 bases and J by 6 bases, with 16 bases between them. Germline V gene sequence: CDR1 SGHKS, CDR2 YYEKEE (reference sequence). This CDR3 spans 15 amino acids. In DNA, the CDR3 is TGTGCCAGCAGCCGCCCCGGTGCGAGGGATGAAAAACTGTTTTTT. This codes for CASSRPGARDEKLFF.

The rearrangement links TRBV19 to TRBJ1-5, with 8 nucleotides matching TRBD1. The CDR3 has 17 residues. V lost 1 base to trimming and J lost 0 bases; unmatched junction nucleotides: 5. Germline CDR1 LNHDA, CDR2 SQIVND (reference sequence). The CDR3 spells CASSIGTGIYSNQPQHF. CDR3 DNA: TGTGCCAGTAGTATAGGGACAGGGATATATAGCAATCAGCCCCAGCATTTT.

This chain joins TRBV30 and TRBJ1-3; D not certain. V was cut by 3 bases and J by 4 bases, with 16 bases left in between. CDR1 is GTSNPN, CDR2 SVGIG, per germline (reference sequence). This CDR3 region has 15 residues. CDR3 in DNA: TGTGCCTGGAGACGACGGGGAACCTCCGGAAACACCATATATTTT. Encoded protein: CAWRRRGTSGNTIYF.

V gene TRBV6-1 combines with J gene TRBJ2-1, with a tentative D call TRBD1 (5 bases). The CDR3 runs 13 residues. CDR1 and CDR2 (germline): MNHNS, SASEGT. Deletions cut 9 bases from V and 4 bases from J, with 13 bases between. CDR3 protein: CASRYQGYNEQFF. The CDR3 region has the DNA TGTGCCAGTAGGTATCAGGGTTACAATGAGCAGTTCTTC.